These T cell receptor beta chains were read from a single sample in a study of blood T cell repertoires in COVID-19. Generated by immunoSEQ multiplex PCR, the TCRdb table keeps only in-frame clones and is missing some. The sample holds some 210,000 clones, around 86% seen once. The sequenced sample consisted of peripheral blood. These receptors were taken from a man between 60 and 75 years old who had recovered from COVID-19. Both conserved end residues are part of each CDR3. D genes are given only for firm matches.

CASNLAIGGHTEAFF TRBJ1-1 TRBV5-1 TRBD1
CASSPRGTGTQETQYF TRBJ2-5 TRBV5-1 TRBD1
CASSLGAGASNEQFF TRBJ2-1 TRBV11-2 TRBD2
CASSQDHSQETQYF TRBJ2-5 TRBV3-1/TRBV3-2 .
CASSPAGSGANVLTF TRBJ2-6 TRBV7-3 .
CASSLPGNYGYTF TRBJ1-2 TRBV5-4 .
CASSEAIVQGKYF TRBJ2-7 TRBV6-1 .
CASSLVGGYGYTF TRBJ1-2 TRBV7-2 .
CASSQSMSKPDTQYF TRBJ2-3 TRBV23-1 .
CASSPKETQYF TRBJ2-5 TRBV18 .
CASSQNRGISEQYF TRBJ2-7 TRBV7-9 TRBD1
CASSFRRGTYNEQFF TRBJ2-1 TRBV5-1 TRBD2
CASSLLQGDGYTF TRBJ1-2 TRBV7-9 .
CASSFERYTDTQYF TRBJ2-3 TRBV7-3 .
CASSEGQGWTQYF TRBJ2-5 TRBV2 .
CASSPGLAGGEETQYF TRBJ2-5 TRBV11-3 TRBD2
CASSPRQGDTEAFF TRBJ1-1 TRBV7-9 TRBD1
CASSRDRDEKLFF TRBJ1-4 TRBV18 TRBD1
CASSMSFWRGGQTVTDTQYF TRBJ2-3 TRBV19 TRBD2
CASSVPPGGGFF TRBJ2-1 TRBV2 .
CASSIQRGVYEQFF TRBJ2-1 TRBV19 TRBD2
CASSLIPGGGADTQYF TRBJ2-3 TRBV5-1 TRBD2
CASSPPQGTEAFF TRBJ1-1 TRBV18 .